This is a list of T cell receptor beta chains from one sample in a study of T cell responses to AZD1222 COVID-19 vaccine. TCRdb's copy holds only in-frame clones and misses some; the assay was immunoSEQ multiplex PCR. Altogether some 150,000 clones are present, 86% being singletons, with the ten largest covering 5.5%. The material was peripheral blood, obtained on day 0 of MenACWY control vaccination. All receptors come from an adult in good health. Each CDR3 is given with its conserved first and last residue. A D gene is named only where the DNA matches it firmly. Size tells how often a clone was seen (once, few, many) or the class of an expanded clone, and some rows leave it out.

J | V | D | size | CDR3 | DNA
TRBJ1-6 | TRBV19 | NA | NA | CATSRDSWGNSPLHF | TGTGCCACCTCGCGGGACTCCTGGGGCAATTCACCCCTCCACTTT
TRBJ2-3 | TRBV9 | TRBD2 | NA | CASSTRLAGEDTQYF | TGTGCCAGCAGCACCCGACTAGCGGGAGAAGATACGCAGTATTTT
TRBJ1-5 | TRBV4-2 | NA | NA | CASSQDPGKPQHF | TGTGCCAGCAGCCAAGATCCGGGGAAGCCCCAGCATTTT
TRBJ1-1 | TRBV5-1 | NA | NA | CASSLVARSAEAFF | TGCGCCAGCAGCTTGGTAGCCCGCAGTGCTGAAGCTTTCTTT
TRBJ1-2 | TRBV10-3 | NA | NA | CAISPGVGYTF | TGTGCCATCAGTCCCGGGGTCGGCTACACCTTC
TRBJ1-2 | TRBV6-1 | TRBD1 | NA | CASSEVMDREGGYTF | TGTGCCAGCAGTGAAGTAATGGACAGGGAGGGCGGCTACACCTTC
TRBJ2-5 | TRBV7-2 | NA | NA | CASSPGTREETQYF | TGTGCCAGCAGCCCCGGGACTCGCGAAGAGACCCAGTACTTC
TRBJ1-2 | TRBV27 | TRBD1 | few | CASSGNWDREDYGYTF | TGTGCCAGCAGTGGGAATTGGGACAGGGAGGACTATGGCTACACCTTC
TRBJ2-5 | TRBV7-9 | NA | few | CASSSGTYETQYF | TGTGCCAGCAGCTCAGGGACGTATGAGACCCAGTACTTC
TRBJ1-1 | TRBV18 | NA | NA | CASSRLQGNEAFF | TGTGCCAGCTCACGACTTCAGGGGAATGAAGCTTTCTTT
TRBJ1-3 | TRBV3-1/TRBV3-2 | NA | NA | CASSPTGGNTIYF | TGTGCCAGCAGCCCAACAGGGGGAAACACCATATATTTT
TRBJ2-7 | TRBV27 | NA | NA | CASSWDGQYYEQYF | TGTGCCAGCAGTTGGGACGGGCAATACTACGAGCAGTACTTC
TRBJ2-1 | TRBV28 | NA | once | CASSFPLGEQFF | TGTGCCAGCAGTTTCCCCCTTGGTGAGCAGTTCTTC
TRBJ2-7 | TRBV7-2 | NA | NA | CASSLVADGSYEQYF | TGTGCCAGCAGCTTAGTGGCTGATGGCTCCTACGAGCAGTACTTC
TRBJ1-6 | TRBV5-6 | NA | NA | CASSPGTSYNSPLHF | TGTGCCAGCAGCCCAGGGACCTCCTATAATTCACCCCTCCACTTT
TRBJ2-7 | TRBV14 | NA | NA | CASSLWGEQYF | TGTGCCAGCAGCCTCTGGGGCGAGCAGTACTTC
TRBJ1-2 | TRBV2 | NA | NA | CASTRTEDGYTF | TGTGCCAGCACCCGGACGGAAGATGGCTACACCTTC